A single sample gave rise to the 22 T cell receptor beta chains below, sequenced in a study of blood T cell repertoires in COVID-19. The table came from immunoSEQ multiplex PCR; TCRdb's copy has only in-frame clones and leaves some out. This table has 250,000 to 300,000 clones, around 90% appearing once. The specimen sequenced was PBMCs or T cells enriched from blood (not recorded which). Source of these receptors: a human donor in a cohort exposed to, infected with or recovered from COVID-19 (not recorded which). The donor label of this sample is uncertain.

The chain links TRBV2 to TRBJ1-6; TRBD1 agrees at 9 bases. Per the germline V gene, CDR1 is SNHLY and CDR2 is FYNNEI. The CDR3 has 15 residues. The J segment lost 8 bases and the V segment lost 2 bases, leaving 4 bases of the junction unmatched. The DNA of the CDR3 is TGTGCCAGCAGTGAACAAAGGACAGGGGATTCACCCCTCCACTTT. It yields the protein CASSEQRTGDSPLHF.

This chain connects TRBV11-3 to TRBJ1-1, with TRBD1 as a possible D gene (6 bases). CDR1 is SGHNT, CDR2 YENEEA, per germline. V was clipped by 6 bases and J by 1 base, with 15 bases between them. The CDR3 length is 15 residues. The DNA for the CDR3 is TGTGCCAGCAGAGCCGTAGTCAGGGGGAACACTGAAGCTTTCTTT. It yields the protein CASRAVVRGNTEAFF. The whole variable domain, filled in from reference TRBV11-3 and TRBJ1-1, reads EAGVVQSPRYKIIEKKQPVAFWCNPISGHNTLYWYLQNLGQGPELLIRYENEEAVDDSQLPKDRFSAERLKGVDSTLKIQPAELGDSAVYLCASRAVVRGNTEAFFGQGTRLTVV.

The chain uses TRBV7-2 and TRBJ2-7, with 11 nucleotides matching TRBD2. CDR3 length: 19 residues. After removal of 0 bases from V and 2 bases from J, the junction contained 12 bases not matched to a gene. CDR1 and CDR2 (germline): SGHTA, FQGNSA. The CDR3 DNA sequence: TGTGCCAGCAGCTTAGCGGCAACTCTAGCGGGGGGTCCCCCCTACGAGCAGTACTTC. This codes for CASSLAATLAGGPPYEQYF.

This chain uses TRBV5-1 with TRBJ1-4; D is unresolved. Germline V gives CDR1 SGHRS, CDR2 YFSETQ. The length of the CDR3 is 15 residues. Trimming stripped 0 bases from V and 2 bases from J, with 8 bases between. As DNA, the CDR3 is TGCGCCAGCAGCTTGGGTGCGACTACTAATGAAAAACTGTTTTTT. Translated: CASSLGATTNEKLFF.

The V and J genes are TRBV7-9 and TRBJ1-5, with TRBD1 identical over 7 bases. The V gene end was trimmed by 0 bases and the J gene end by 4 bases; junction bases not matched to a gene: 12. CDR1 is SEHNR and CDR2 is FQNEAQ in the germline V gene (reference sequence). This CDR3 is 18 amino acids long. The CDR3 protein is CASSLAPPGQVTNQPQHF. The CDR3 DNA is TGTGCCAGCAGCTTAGCCCCTCCCGGACAGGTAACAAATCAGCCCCAGCATTTT.

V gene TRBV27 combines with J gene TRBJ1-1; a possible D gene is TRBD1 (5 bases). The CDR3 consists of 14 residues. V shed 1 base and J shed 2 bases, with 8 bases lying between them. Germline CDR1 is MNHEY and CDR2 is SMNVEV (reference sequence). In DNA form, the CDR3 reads TGTGCCAGCAGTTTATTAGGGACTAACACTGAAGCTTTCTTT. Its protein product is CASSLLGTNTEAFF.

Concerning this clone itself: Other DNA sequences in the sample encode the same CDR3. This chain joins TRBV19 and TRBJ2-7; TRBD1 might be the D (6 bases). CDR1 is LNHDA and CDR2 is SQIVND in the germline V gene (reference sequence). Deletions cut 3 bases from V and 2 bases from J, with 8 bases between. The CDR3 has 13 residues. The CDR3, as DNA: TGTGCCAGTAGTATTACAGGGACCTACGAGCAGTACTTC. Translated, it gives CASSITGTYEQYF.

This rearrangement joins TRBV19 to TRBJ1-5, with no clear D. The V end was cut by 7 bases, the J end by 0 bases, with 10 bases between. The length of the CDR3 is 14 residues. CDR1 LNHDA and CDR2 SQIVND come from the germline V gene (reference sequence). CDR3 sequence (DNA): TGTGCCAGTACCCGACAACATAGCAATCAGCCCCAGCATTTT. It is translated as CASTRQHSNQPQHF.

The CDR3 DNA follows: TGTGCCAGCAGCGTATCTTACAGAACAGGGGTCTATGGCTACACCTTC. Its translation: CASSVSYRTGVYGYTF. The chain joins TRBV9 to TRBJ1-2; TRBD1 matches at 7 bases. Germline trimming cut 1 base from V and 4 bases from J; bases unmatched to any gene: 10. The CDR3 is 16 residues long. CDR1 is SGDLS, CDR2 YYNGEE, per germline.

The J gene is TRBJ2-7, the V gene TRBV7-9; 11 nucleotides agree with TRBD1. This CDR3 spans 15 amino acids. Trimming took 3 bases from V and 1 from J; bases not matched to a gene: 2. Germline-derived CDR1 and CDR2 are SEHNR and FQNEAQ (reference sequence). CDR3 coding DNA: TGTGCCAGCAGCTTGGGGACAGGGGGATCCTACGAGCAGTACTTC. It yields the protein CASSLGTGGSYEQYF.

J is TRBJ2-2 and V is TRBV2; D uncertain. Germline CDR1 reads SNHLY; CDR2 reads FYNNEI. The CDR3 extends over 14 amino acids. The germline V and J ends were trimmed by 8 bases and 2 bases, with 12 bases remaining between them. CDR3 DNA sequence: TGTGCCAGCGCGGTTAGCCCTAACACCGGGGAGCTGTTTTTT. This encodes CASAVSPNTGELFF.

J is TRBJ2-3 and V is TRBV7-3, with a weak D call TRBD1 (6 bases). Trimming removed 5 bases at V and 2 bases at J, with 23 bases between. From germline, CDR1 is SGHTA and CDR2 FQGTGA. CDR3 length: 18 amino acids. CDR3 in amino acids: CASSSILRERGNTDTQYF. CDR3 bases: TGTGCCAGCAGCAGTATACTCAGGGAGAGGGGGAACACAGATACGCAGTATTTT.

The DNA of the CDR3 is TGTGCCAGCTCACCACCTATGCGGGGCGGTATGCCCGGGAATGAAAAACTGTTTTTT. It encodes CASSPPMRGGMPGNEKLFF. The genes are TRBV18 and TRBJ1-4; TRBD1 might be the D (5 bases). Germline CDR1 reads KGHSH; CDR2 reads LQKENI. V lost 0 bases and J 5 bases, leaving 22 bases between the germline ends. The CDR3 totals 19 residues.

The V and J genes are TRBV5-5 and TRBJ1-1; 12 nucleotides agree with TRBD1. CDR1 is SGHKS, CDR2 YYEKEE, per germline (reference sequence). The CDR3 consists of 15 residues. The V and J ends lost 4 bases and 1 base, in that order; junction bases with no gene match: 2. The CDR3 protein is CASSRDRGPNTEAFF. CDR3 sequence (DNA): TGTGCCAGCAGCCGGGACAGGGGGCCGAACACTGAAGCTTTCTTT.

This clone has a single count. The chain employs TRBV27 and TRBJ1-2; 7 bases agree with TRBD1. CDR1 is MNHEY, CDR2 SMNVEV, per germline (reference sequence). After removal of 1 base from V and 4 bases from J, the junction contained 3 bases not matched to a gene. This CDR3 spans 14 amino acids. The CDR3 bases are TGTGCCAGCAGTTTATATCAGGGGGGCTATGGCTACACCTTC. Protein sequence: CASSLYQGGYGYTF.

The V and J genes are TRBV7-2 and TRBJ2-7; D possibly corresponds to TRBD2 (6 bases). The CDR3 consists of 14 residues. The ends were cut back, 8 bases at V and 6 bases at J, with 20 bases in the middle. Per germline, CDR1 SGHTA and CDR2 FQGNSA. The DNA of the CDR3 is TGTGCCAGCGGACATCCGACTAGTCCGGGCGAGCAGTACTTC. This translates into CASGHPTSPGEQYF.

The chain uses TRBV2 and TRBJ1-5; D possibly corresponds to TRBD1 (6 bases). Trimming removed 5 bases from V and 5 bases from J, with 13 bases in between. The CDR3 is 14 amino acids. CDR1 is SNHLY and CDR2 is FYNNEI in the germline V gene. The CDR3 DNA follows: TGTGCCAGCAGTAGGGGGACATCCGATCAGCCCCAGCATTTT. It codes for CASSRGTSDQPQHF. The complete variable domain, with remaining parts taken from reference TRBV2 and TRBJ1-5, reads EPEVTQTPSHQVTQMGQEVILRCVPISNHLYFYWYRQILGQKVEFLVSFYNNEISEKSEIFDDQFSVERPDGSNFTLKIRSTKLEDSAMYFCASSRGTSDQPQHFGDGTRLSIL.

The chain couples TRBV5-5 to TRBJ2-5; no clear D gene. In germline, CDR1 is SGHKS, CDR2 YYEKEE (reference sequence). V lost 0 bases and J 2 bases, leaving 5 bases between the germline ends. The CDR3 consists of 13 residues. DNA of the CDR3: TGTGCCAGCAGCTTGGTTCAGCAAGAGACCCAGTACTTC. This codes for CASSLVQQETQYF.

In DNA, the CDR3 is TGTGCCAGCAGCTTGTGGCGGGGGCCCACTGAAGCTTTCTTT. Its translation is CASSLWRGPTEAFF. V is TRBV7-3 and J is TRBJ1-1; D perhaps matches TRBD1 (6 bases). This CDR3 spans 14 amino acids. Germline V gene data show CDR1 as SGHTA and CDR2 as FQGTGA. V gave up 3 bases and J gave up 4 bases, with 12 bases separating them.

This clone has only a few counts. CDR3 loop: CASSPAGAGYGYTF. As DNA, the CDR3 is TGTGCCAGCAGCCCCGCGGGGGCGGGCTATGGCTACACCTTC. The chain uses TRBV27 and TRBJ1-2; possibly TRBD1 for D (6 bases). V lost 6 bases to trimming and J lost 4 bases, with 15 bases between them. Germline loops: CDR1 MNHEY, CDR2 SMNVEV (reference sequence). CDR3 size: 14 residues.

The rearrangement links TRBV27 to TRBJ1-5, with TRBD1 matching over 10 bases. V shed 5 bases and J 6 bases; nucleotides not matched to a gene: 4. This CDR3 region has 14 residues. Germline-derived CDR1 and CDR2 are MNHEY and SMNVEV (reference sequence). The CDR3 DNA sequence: TGTGCCAGCAGTCCGAGGACAGGGGGTCAGCCCCAGCATTTT. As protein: CASSPRTGGQPQHF.

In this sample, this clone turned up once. As DNA, the CDR3 is TGCAGCGTAGCGGGACAGGGGCGCGGCTACACCTTC. This translates into CSVAGQGRGYTF. The chain combines TRBV29-1 with TRBJ1-2, with 10 positions matching TRBD1. Germline trimming cut 6 bases from V and 8 bases from J; bases unmatched to any gene: 6. Germline CDR1 reads SQVTM; CDR2 reads ANQGSEA. This CDR3 has 12 residues.